This T cell receptor (beta chain) was captured by sequencing in a study of siplizumab effects on memory and regulatory T cells. Whole-study findings and limits: Greater diversity than memory cells seemed evident in naive T cells, which also appeared to be major alloresponse contributors.

Germline V gives CDR1 SNHLY, CDR2 FYNNEI. The CDR3 length is 17 residues. J lost 4 bases, V lost 0 bases, and 6 bases had no gene match. Concerning this clone itself: The antigen remains undetermined.

Method: immunoSEQ multiplex PCR; TCRdb's copy keeps in-frame clones and lacks some. The sample holds about 120,000 clones, about 95% seen once. The chain joins TRBV2 to TRBJ2-3; TRBD2 matches 11 bases. The receptor was isolated from a human donor in good health. The sequencing sample was made of non-Treg CD4+ T cells sorted from blood. This CDR3 reads CASSEALSSGGSDTQYF. The CDR3 DNA reads TGTGCCAGCAGTGAAGCGCTTTCTAGCGGGGGGTCAGATACGCAGTATTTT.